A selection of T cell receptor beta chains follows, all from one sample in a study of blood T cells in healthy people across ages. MiXCR was run by TCRdb on the 5' RACE reads, yielding one entry per CDR3 protein. The sample has some 900,000 distinct CDR3 sequences; around 26% are singletons. Specimen: blood. All receptors come from a woman older than 75 in good health. The CDR3 runs from the conserved cysteine through the conserved F or W. The D gene is left open where the match is weak. Clone size is given for some rows only: seen once, a few or many times, or a class if the clone is expanded.

length	size	D	V	J	CDR3	DNA
14	few	TRBD1	TRBV28	TRBJ2-5	CASRHQGVGETQYF	TGTGCCAGCAGACATCAGGGGGTCGGGGAGACCCAGTACTTC
18	once	TRBD2	TRBV6-5	TRBJ2-5	CASSYYNLAGGNRETQYF	TGTGCCAGCAGTTACTACAATCTAGCGGGGGGGAATAGGGAGACCCAGTACTTC
16	NA	NA	TRBV7-8	TRBJ1-6	CASTPWVGSYNSPLHF	TGTGCCAGCACCCCATGGGTGGGGTCCTATAATTCACCCCTCCACTTT
12	few	NA	TRBV7-2	TRBJ1-1	CASSFKNTEAFF	TGTGCCAGCAGCTTTAAGAACACTGAAGCTTTCTTT
15	many	TRBD2	TRBV11-2	TRBJ2-1	CVSSLAQRGGREQFF	TGTGTCAGCAGCTTAGCCCAGCGGGGGGGCCGTGAGCAGTTCTTC
15	NA	NA	TRBV29-1	TRBJ2-2	CSVEMWGDNTGELFF	TGCAGCGTTGAAATGTGGGGGGACAACACCGGGGAGCTGTTTTTT
15	many	TRBD1	TRBV5-6	TRBJ2-1	CASSWGQGSYNEQFF	TGTGCCAGCAGCTGGGGACAGGGGTCCTACAATGAGCAGTTCTTC
18	many	TRBD2	TRBV4-1	TRBJ2-5	CASSQGDYRGTSLETQYF	TGCGCCAGCAGCCAAGGGGACTATCGGGGGACCTCCCTGGAGACCCAGTACTTC
14	many	NA	TRBV15	TRBJ1-1	CATSRTFQNTEAFF	TGTGCCACCAGCAGAACCTTCCAGAACACTGAAGCTTTCTTT
13	once	NA	TRBV18	TRBJ2-7	CASSGDIPYEQYF	TGTGCCAGCTCCGGGGACATTCCCTACGAGCAGTACTTC
14	many	TRBD1	TRBV7-2	TRBJ1-2	CASSPDREYYGYTF	TGTGCCAGCAGCCCCGACAGGGAATATTATGGCTACACCTTC
16	many	TRBD1	TRBV6-6	TRBJ2-2	CASSYRTGGNTGELFF	TGTGCCAGCAGTTACCGGACAGGGGGCAACACCGGGGAGCTGTTTTTT
16	few	TRBD1	TRBV6-5	TRBJ1-1	CASSFYPGQMNTEAFF	TGTGCCAGCAGTTTCTATCCGGGACAGATGAACACTGAAGCTTTCTTT
14	many	NA	TRBV6-5	TRBJ2-7	CASSYRGLTSEQYF	TGTGCCAGCAGTTACCGCGGACTAACCTCCGAGCAGTACTTC
13	few	TRBD2	TRBV20-1	TRBJ2-5	CSARGGSRETQYF	TGCAGTGCTAGAGGCGGGAGCCGAGAGACCCAGTACTTC
16	many	NA	TRBV20-1	TRBJ2-5	CSASALGRAVQETQYF	TGCAGTGCTAGTGCACTCGGGAGAGCCGTCCAAGAGACCCAGTACTTC